This TCR beta chain was captured in a study of blood T cell repertoires in COVID-19. Looking at the study overall: The United States, Italy and Spain provided the acute and convalescent COVID-19 samples. T cells, B-cell-depleted T cells, or PBMCs supplied cDNA or gDNA.

Per the study methods: Reference gene primer amplification yielded estimated nucleated cell counts. Clones were read by immunoSEQ multiplex PCR, and TCRdb kept only the in-frame ones, dropping some. That table furnishes V, J and clone size, whereas the DNA furnished D and trimming. The table has about 200,000 clones, around four fifths seen once. With 6 bases clipped from V and 4 bases from J, the junction kept 11 bases outside the gene matches. Germline CDR1 and CDR2: MNHEY and SVGAGI. CDR3 length equals 15 residues. This sequence originates from a man aged 35 to 55 with acute or convalescent COVID-19. This chain uses TRBV6-5 with TRBJ2-5; 7 bases align to TRBD1. The sequenced sample was peripheral blood. CDR3 nucleotides: TGTGCCAGCAGAAGAGGGACAGTGGGGCGAGAGACCCAGTACTTC. Amino acid sequence: CASRRGTVGRETQYF.